These T cell receptor beta chains were read from a single sample in a study of shared clonotypes between healthy human individuals. Produced via immunoSEQ multiplex PCR; TCRdb's table is partial and in-frame only. The sample lists 450,000 to 500,000 clones; around three quarters were seen once. The sequenced sample was PBMCs. The receptors here all came from a woman aged 40 to 50 in good health. Some clones in this sample may be carry-over from other donors' samples. CDR3s include the opening cysteine and the closing phenylalanine or tryptophan. Fields, in order: CDR3 DNA, CDR3 protein, J gene, D gene, V gene, clone size. The D gene is left open where the match is weak. A row's size may be missing; if present it is once, few, many or a size class.

TGTGCCAGCAGCGTAGGGCCAGGGGAGGGGGAGACCCAGTACTTC | CASSVGPGEGETQYF | TRBJ2-5 | - | TRBV9 | -
TGTGCCAGCAGCGGGATGATCTCCTACGAGCAGTACTTC | CASSGMISYEQYF | TRBJ2-7 | - | TRBV11-1 | -
TGTGCCATCAGCCGACAGGCAGCTAACTATGGCTACACCTTC | CAISRQAANYGYTF | TRBJ1-2 | - | TRBV10-3 | few
TGCGCCAGCAGCACAGGGGGCGCAGAGACCCAGTACTTC | CASSTGGAETQYF | TRBJ2-5 | TRBD1 | TRBV5-1 | -
TGTGCCAGCACCTTAGAAGTGGATGGCGAGCAGTACTTC | CASTLEVDGEQYF | TRBJ2-7 | - | TRBV9 | -
TGTGCCAGCAGCTTGGCCGTAGCAGGGGTAGCGGGCTACACCTTC | CASSLAVAGVAGYTF | TRBJ1-2 | - | TRBV5-5 | -
TGTGCCAGCAGCTTAACTGGCAGGAGCTCCTACAATGAGCAGTTCTTC | CASSLTGRSSYNEQFF | TRBJ2-1 | - | TRBV7-3 | -
TGTGCCAGCTCACCGGGACAGGGGGCTCCCTACGAGCAGTACTTC | CASSPGQGAPYEQYF | TRBJ2-7 | TRBD1 | TRBV18 | -
TGTGCCAGCAGCCCCCACGGAAATCCAGATACGCAGTATTTT | CASSPHGNPDTQYF | TRBJ2-3 | - | TRBV7-9 | -
TGCGCCAGCAGCTCGGACAGGGGCTACACCCCGAACACTGAAGCTTTCTTT | CASSSDRGYTPNTEAFF | TRBJ1-1 | TRBD1 | TRBV5-1 | -
TGCAGCGTTCGCGGGTTTGAATCCTACAATGAGCAGTTCTTC | CSVRGFESYNEQFF | TRBJ2-1 | - | TRBV29-1 | -
TGTGCCAGCATGGGTCCTAGCGGGATACCCAACTTC | CASMGPSGIPNF | TRBJ2-7 | TRBD2 | TRBV28 | -
TGTGCCAGCAGCCTCCCCGGGGGTTTAGCCGGGGGCGATACGCAGTATTTT | CASSLPGGLAGGDTQYF | TRBJ2-3 | - | TRBV7-9 | -
TGTGCCAGCAGTCGGACAGGGGGTCCTCAAGAGACCCAGTACTTC | CASSRTGGPQETQYF | TRBJ2-5 | TRBD1 | TRBV6-5 | -
TGTGCCAGCAGGGAGGAGCCTGGACAGGGGGCTTACGAGCAGTACTTC | CASREEPGQGAYEQYF | TRBJ2-7 | TRBD1 | TRBV5-4 | -
TGTGCCAGCAGCAAAAGGGACGGGACAGTCCACCTCTCTGGAAACACCATATATTTT | CASSKRDGTVHLSGNTIYF | TRBJ1-3 | - | TRBV21-1 | -
TGTGCCAGCAGCGTATCCACCGGGGAGCTGTTTTTT | CASSVSTGELFF | TRBJ2-2 | - | TRBV9 | -
TGTGCCAGCAGCTCCGGACCCGGGGTAGCAGATACGCAGTATTTT | CASSSGPGVADTQYF | TRBJ2-3 | - | TRBV5-6 | -
TGTGCCAGCAGCCACTTACAGGGCGGGAACACTGAAGCTTTCTTT | CASSHLQGGNTEAFF | TRBJ1-1 | - | TRBV4-2 | -
TGCGCCAGCAGCTTGGGGCAAAGCCCAAATCAGCCCCAGCATTTT | CASSLGQSPNQPQHF | TRBJ1-5 | - | TRBV5-1 | -
TGTGCCTGGAGTGTTTCGTCGGGGAACTACAGAAGAAACTATGGCTACACCTTC | CAWSVSSGNYRRNYGYTF | TRBJ1-2 | - | TRBV30 | -
TGTGCCAGCTTGGCGGGGACTTACTCCTACAATGAGCAGTTCTTC | CASLAGTYSYNEQFF | TRBJ2-1 | - | TRBV11-1 | -
TGTGCCAGCAGCCCGGGACTAGCGGACACAGATACGCAGTATTTT | CASSPGLADTDTQYF | TRBJ2-3 | TRBD2 | TRBV11-2 | -
TGTGCCAGCAGTGAAGGGACTAGCGGTTCAGATACGCAGTATTTT | CASSEGTSGSDTQYF | TRBJ2-3 | TRBD2 | TRBV6-4 | many
TGTGCCAGCAGCTTAACGGTCTCGAGGGTTCCGGACGATCGGAATGAGCAGTACTTC | CASSLTVSRVPDDRNEQYF | TRBJ2-7 | - | TRBV7-3 | -
TGTGCCAGCAGTGAAGCGCAGGGGTTCGTGGTGGCCGGGGAGCTGTTTTTT | CASSEAQGFVVAGELFF | TRBJ2-2 | - | TRBV6-1 | -
TGTGCCAGCAGCTACCAGGGGAGCTCCTACAATGAGCAGTTCTTC | CASSYQGSSYNEQFF | TRBJ2-1 | - | TRBV7-2 | -
TGTGCCAGCAGCCCTCCCCCCGGATACTCTGGGGCCAACGTCCTGACTTTC | CASSPPPGYSGANVLTF | TRBJ2-6 | - | TRBV13 | few
TGTGCCAGCAGCATACAGGGTTATGGCTACACCTTC | CASSIQGYGYTF | TRBJ1-2 | - | TRBV7-2 | -
TGTGCCAGCCGGCGGGGGTATGAGCAGTTCTTC | CASRRGYEQFF | TRBJ2-1 | TRBD2 | TRBV28 | -
TGTGCCAGCAGCGTTAACAGGGGGCGGGCTTCCTACGATGAGCAGTTCTTC | CASSVNRGRASYDEQFF | TRBJ2-1 | TRBD1 | TRBV5-8 | -
TGTGCCAGCAGCTTCCGAGGAGCGGGAGCGGACGAGCAGTACTTC | CASSFRGAGADEQYF | TRBJ2-7 | TRBD2 | TRBV11-1 | -
TGTGCCAGCAGCTCGCGAAGGGGCTACACAGATACGCAGTATTTT | CASSSRRGYTDTQYF | TRBJ2-3 | - | TRBV7-9 | -
TGTGCCAGCAGCTTAGCCCCCCCAGGGCGCACCTATAATTCACCCCTCCACTTT | CASSLAPPGRTYNSPLHF | TRBJ1-6 | - | TRBV7-2 | -
TGTGCCAGCAGCGTATCGGGTAGACAGGACGAGCAGTACTTC | CASSVSGRQDEQYF | TRBJ2-7 | - | TRBV9 | -
TGTGCCAGCAGCCTCTCGACTAGCGGGAGCTACAATGAGCAGTTCTTC | CASSLSTSGSYNEQFF | TRBJ2-1 | TRBD2 | TRBV5-6 | -
TGTGCCAGCAGCTTGAGCACTAGCGTAAACAATGAGCAGTTCTTC | CASSLSTSVNNEQFF | TRBJ2-1 | TRBD2 | TRBV5-4 | -
TGTGCCAGCAGCGATGAAGGGGGCGCACAAGAGACCCAGTACTTC | CASSDEGGAQETQYF | TRBJ2-5 | TRBD1 | TRBV9 | -
TGTGCCAGCAGCTCCTCGGACGGAAACACCATATATTTT | CASSSSDGNTIYF | TRBJ1-3 | - | TRBV21-1 | -
TGTGCCAGTAGCACGGGGTTCGCGAATGAAAAACTGTTTTTT | CASSTGFANEKLFF | TRBJ1-4 | - | TRBV19 | -
TGTGCCAGCAGCCAAGTAGGAGCGGGAGGGGGCGTTTGGGAGCAGTACTTC | CASSQVGAGGGVWEQYF | TRBJ2-7 | TRBD2 | TRBV14 | once
TGTGCCAGCAGTTTAGGGCTGCTATCTGGGGCCAACGTCCTGACTTTC | CASSLGLLSGANVLTF | TRBJ2-6 | - | TRBV27 | -
TGTGCCAGCAGCTTAGTCCCTAGCGGGAGGGCCGGGAATGAGCAGTTCTTC | CASSLVPSGRAGNEQFF | TRBJ2-1 | TRBD2 | TRBV11-2 | -
TGTGCCAGCAGCTTGGTGGCGGGGCGGGGGTCCTATGGCTACACCTTC | CASSLVAGRGSYGYTF | TRBJ1-2 | - | TRBV5-8 | once
TGCAGCGTTGACGGGTTAAAAAACAATGAGCAGTTCTTC | CSVDGLKNNEQFF | TRBJ2-1 | - | TRBV29-1 | many
TGCGCCAGCAGTGAAACTAGCGGCTCCTACAATGAGCAGTTCTTC | CASSETSGSYNEQFF | TRBJ2-1 | TRBD2 | TRBV5-1 | -
TGTGCCAGCAGGGAGACAAGACTGGGCACAGATACGCAGTATTTT | CASRETRLGTDTQYF | TRBJ2-3 | - | TRBV28 | few
TGTGCCAGCAGCTCCGGGACTAGCGGGAGCGGGCACGAGCAGTACTTC | CASSSGTSGSGHEQYF | TRBJ2-7 | TRBD2 | TRBV11-2 | -
TGTGCCAGCAGCGAGGGGACCCCTACCTACAATGAGCAGTTCTTC | CASSEGTPTYNEQFF | TRBJ2-1 | - | TRBV9 | -
TGTGCCTGGAGTGCTACAGGGATCACTAACTATGGCTACACCTTC | CAWSATGITNYGYTF | TRBJ1-2 | - | TRBV30 | few
TGTGCCAGCAGCTTAAACCCGGGACTAGCAGAGACCCAGTACTTC | CASSLNPGLAETQYF | TRBJ2-5 | TRBD2 | TRBV11-1 | -
TGTGCCAGCTCCCCCACCGGGGCCGGGCCGACAAACACTGAAGCTTTCTTT | CASSPTGAGPTNTEAFF | TRBJ1-1 | - | TRBV18 | few
TGTGCCAGCTCACCGGGACTAGCCCACCCGAGCTCCTACAATGAGCAGTTCTTC | CASSPGLAHPSSYNEQFF | TRBJ2-1 | TRBD2 | TRBV18 | -
TGCGCCAGCAGCCAAGAAGCCTACCGTCAGGAGAATGAAAAACTGTTTTTT | CASSQEAYRQENEKLFF | TRBJ1-4 | - | TRBV4-1 | -
TGTGCCAGCAGCCGATTTAGCGGGAGTTCGCAGTATTTT | CASSRFSGSSQYF | TRBJ2-3 | TRBD2 | TRBV5-6 | -
TGCGCCAGCAGCTTGGGACTAGCGGGAATCCAAGAGACCCAGTACTTC | CASSLGLAGIQETQYF | TRBJ2-5 | TRBD2 | TRBV5-1 | -
TGTGCCAGCAGCTTATCCGGGACTGCGACCTTCTATGGCTACACCTTC | CASSLSGTATFYGYTF | TRBJ1-2 | - | TRBV7-9 | -